This T cell receptor (beta chain) was found in a study of identical twins. This clonotype was counted only a few times. TCRdb analysed the 5' RACE reads with MiXCR anew, one entry per CDR3 protein. The sample has about 720,000 distinct CDR3 sequences, 8.6% seen once; the top ten hold 0.8% to 1%. The germline V gene has CDR1 SGHTA and CDR2 FQGNSA. The CDR3 runs 17 residues. Trimming at V came to 6 bases and at J to 2 bases, leaving 14 bases not matched to a gene. These data also featured in a second study, about yellow fever vaccine responses in identical twins.

Sequenced sample: PBMCs. This receptor was identified in a woman aged 18-30 years in good health. This chain uses TRBV7-2 with TRBJ2-7; TRBD1 agrees at 9 bases. The CDR3 protein is CASRLEQGANPPYEQYF. The DNA of the CDR3 is TGTGCCAGCAGACTCGAACAGGGGGCGAACCCACCCTACGAGCAGTACTTC.